This TCR beta chain was captured in a study of PD-1 blockade in classical Hodgkin lymphoma. In regard to this clone: Its matching antigen is unknown.

Following autologous stem cell transplantation, relapse occurred in every patient, and exposure to brentuximab vedotin varied. The germline V and J ends were trimmed by 1 base and 5 bases, with 21 bases remaining between them. The germline V gene encodes CDR1 MGHRA and CDR2 YSYEKL. The CDR3 contains 17 residues. Study findings and constraints: It was reported that newly diagnosed patients had less baseline TCR diversity than healthy donors. In CD4+ cells, TCR diversity went up significantly by C4D1, but in CD8+ cells it did not. Patients excluded were those beginning nivolumab under 1 year after ASCT.

The data were produced by immunoSEQ multiplex PCR, yet TCRdb's version contains in-frame clones alone and is incomplete. Counted here are some 13,000 clones, more than 75% occurring once; the ten biggest clones make up 30% to 45%. Specimen: peripheral blood mononuclear cells (PBMCs), collected at baseline. This TCR came from a human donor with classical Hodgkin lymphoma. V gene TRBV4-1 combines with J gene TRBJ2-7, with no clear D. CDR3 region: CASSQVSPKVVIDEQYF. CDR3 nucleotides: TGCGCCAGCAGCCAAGTCTCCCCTAAAGTAGTGATCGACGAGCAGTACTTC.